These T cell receptor beta chains were read from a single sample in a study of blood T cell repertoires in COVID-19. Repertoires were generated with immunoSEQ multiplex PCR, while TCRdb's copy carries only in-frame clones and drops some. The repertoire includes 200,000 to 250,000 clones, roughly four fifths of them detected once, and about 5.3% sits in the top ten. What was sequenced was PBMCs or T cells enriched from blood (not recorded which). These TCRs come from a woman in her fifties or sixties who had been exposed to COVID-19. The conserved cysteine and the conserved F or W are not part of the CDR3 here. Each record gives: clone size, J gene, V gene, CDR3 protein. Clone size, where shown, is once, few, many, or a class for clones that have expanded.

size: .
J: TRBJ1-1
V: TRBV6-5
CDR3: ASSSPTEAF

size: .
J: TRBJ2-7
V: TRBV27
CDR3: ASSPHNRRVYEQY

size: once
J: TRBJ1-1
V: TRBV5-6
CDR3: ASRPGQNTEAF

size: .
J: TRBJ2-7
V: TRBV9
CDR3: ASSEGIGDEQY

size: .
J: TRBJ1-1
V: TRBV3-1/TRBV3-2
CDR3: ASSQDQTTF

size: .
J: TRBJ1-1
V: TRBV19
CDR3: AVSQGLNTEAF

size: .
J: TRBJ2-5
V: TRBV5-6
CDR3: ASSSPGREWETQY

size: .
J: TRBJ1-1
V: TRBV11-1
CDR3: ASSLGTRSNTEAF

size: .
J: TRBJ2-5
V: TRBV9
CDR3: ASSPLQGETQY

size: .
J: TRBJ1-4
V: TRBV5-5
CDR3: ASSFALGSSIEKLF

size: .
J: TRBJ2-1
V: TRBV9
CDR3: ASSIRTSGASTYNEQF

size: .
J: TRBJ1-2
V: TRBV21-1
CDR3: ASSQTDSNYGYT

size: .
J: TRBJ2-7
V: TRBV27
CDR3: ASSLKRNPSGTSGGLWASEQY

size: few
J: TRBJ2-2
V: TRBV7-6
CDR3: ASSLSLPGATGELF

size: .
J: TRBJ2-3
V: TRBV18
CDR3: ASSRVTLSTDTQY

size: .
J: TRBJ1-1
V: TRBV7-9
CDR3: ASSLHEGSEAF

size: .
J: TRBJ1-5
V: TRBV10-3
CDR3: AISESTGAGQPQH

size: .
J: TRBJ1-3
V: TRBV30
CDR3: ACDPGSGNTIY

size: .
J: TRBJ2-7
V: TRBV30
CDR3: ALDGREEQY

size: .
J: TRBJ1-4
V: TRBV5-5
CDR3: ASSLIGLGEKLF

size: .
J: TRBJ2-7
V: TRBV29-1
CDR3: SVEIRGWGEQY

size: .
J: TRBJ2-3
V: TRBV11-2
CDR3: ASSSGLAGLTDTQY

size: .
J: TRBJ1-2
V: TRBV30
CDR3: AWSPGGLANYGYT

size: .
J: TRBJ2-1
V: TRBV7-2
CDR3: ASSPKGTNSYNEQF

size: .
J: TRBJ2-6
V: TRBV15
CDR3: ATSAGTASSGANVLT

size: .
J: TRBJ1-1
V: TRBV6-2/TRBV6-3
CDR3: ASSTGGQYTEAF

size: .
J: TRBJ1-2
V: TRBV6-5
CDR3: ASASGYGYT

size: once
J: TRBJ2-7
V: TRBV11-2
CDR3: ASSLRDEQY

size: once
J: TRBJ1-6
V: TRBV11-2
CDR3: ASSSGQGNSPLH

size: .
J: TRBJ2-7
V: TRBV5-1
CDR3: ASSLIPGDYEQY

size: .
J: TRBJ1-1
V: TRBV6-5
CDR3: ATGQGGSEAF

size: many
J: TRBJ2-7
V: TRBV5-1
CDR3: ASSSSGGAYEQY

size: .
J: TRBJ1-6
V: TRBV6-6
CDR3: ASSLMGARDNSPLH

size: .
J: TRBJ1-6
V: TRBV5-1
CDR3: ASSLEGLSPLH

size: .
J: TRBJ2-5
V: TRBV5-1
CDR3: ASSLEGRGYETQY

size: few
J: TRBJ1-1
V: TRBV5-1
CDR3: ASSIGGGTEAF

size: once
J: TRBJ2-2
V: TRBV19
CDR3: ASSTGNTNTGELF

size: .
J: TRBJ1-6
V: TRBV6-2/TRBV6-3
CDR3: ASSYSGRNSPLH

size: .
J: TRBJ2-7
V: TRBV4-3
CDR3: ASSQERPPSPYEQY

size: few
J: TRBJ2-3
V: TRBV20-1
CDR3: SARDLDTQY

size: .
J: TRBJ1-1
V: TRBV19
CDR3: ASTQGADTEAF

size: once
J: TRBJ1-2
V: TRBV18
CDR3: ASSPESGYT

size: .
J: TRBJ1-5
V: TRBV28
CDR3: ASSFIDRAHQPQH

size: .
J: TRBJ2-1
V: TRBV19
CDR3: ASRSRGNEQF

size: .
J: TRBJ2-7
V: TRBV9
CDR3: ASSAYGGTYEQY

size: .
J: TRBJ1-1
V: TRBV19
CDR3: ASSTRQGWTEAF

size: .
J: TRBJ2-1
V: TRBV19
CDR3: ATSRTESSYNEQF